This TCR beta chain was obtained from a study of blood T cell repertoires in COVID-19. Study details: Collection of acute and convalescent COVID-19 samples took place in the United States, Italy and Spain. Nucleic acid was either cDNA or gDNA, and it came from T cells, B-cell-depleted T cells, or PBMCs.

Trimming removed 8 bases at V and 0 bases at J, with 10 bases between. Germline V gene lookup returns CDR1 MDHEN and CDR2 SYDVKM. This CDR3 is 13 amino acids long. Profiled with immunoSEQ multiplex PCR; TCRdb holds only in-frame clones, not every one. This sample has about 160,000 clones, with over 80% found just once. Recruitment covered roughly 24 US areas and drew participants whose ages spanned 18 to 89 years. Cohorts were determined from participant-reported clinical history. Sequencing used PBMCs or T cells enriched from blood (not recorded which). The sequence derives from a woman between 45 and 60 years old who had recovered from COVID-19. V and J are TRBV28 and TRBJ1-1; tentative D call: TRBD1 (6 bases). In DNA, the CDR3 is TGTGCCAGCGGGGGGGCCGTGAACACTGAAGCTTTCTTT. Translation gives CASGGAVNTEAFF.